This TCR beta chain was retrieved from a study of cytomegalovirus exposure and HLA in healthy donors. Whole-study context: As released early, the data held approximately 80 million unique TCRs from HLA-typed donors. Study results and limitations: Earlier analysis yielded a pattern in which most TCR beta V segments were productive about 87% or about 30% of the time. Associated with HLA alleles at 0.05 false discovery rate in a later analysis were over 15,000 TCR beta sequences.

Points on this clone: Its specificity is unknown.

V trimming: 4 bases; J trimming: 2 bases; junction bases outside the gene matches: 5. The CDR3 has 16 residues. CDR1 and CDR2 from the germline V gene are LGHNA and YSLEER. The PCR employed 60 Vbeta primers together with 13 Jbeta primers. Repertoires were generated with immunoSEQ multiplex PCR, while TCRdb's copy carries only in-frame clones and drops some. The data hold approximately 180,000 clones, with roughly 13% observed a single time. The chain links TRBV4-3 to TRBJ2-2, with 9 bases identical to TRBD2. The clonotype was recovered from a man aged 50 to 59 in good health and CMV-seropositive. The sample taken for sequencing was PBMCs. The CDR3 DNA reads TGCGCCAGCAGCCGCGGGGGGGGGCCAAACACCGGGGAGCTGTTTTTT. Encoded protein: CASSRGGGPNTGELFF.